Listed below are T cell receptor beta chains from one sample, sequenced in a study of cytomegalovirus exposure and HLA in healthy donors. Using immunoSEQ multiplex PCR, the repertoire was profiled, and TCRdb retains in-frame clones only, with some absent. The sample lists 95,000 to 150,000 clones, over 75% occurring once. Specimen: PBMCs. The source of these receptors is a man aged 25-45 years in good health and CMV-seronegative. CDR3s include the opening cysteine and the closing phenylalanine or tryptophan. A D gene is named only where the DNA matches it firmly. A row's size may be missing; if present it is once, few, many or a size class.

abundance,v_gene,j_gene,d_gene,CDR3nt,CDR3aa
few,TRBV7-2,TRBJ1-1,-,TGTGCCAGCAGTCTGACAGGAAAGACTGAAGCTTTCTTT,CASSLTGKTEAFF
-,TRBV5-6,TRBJ1-1,-,TGTGCCAGCAGCTTCGGGAGTCGCAGGGAAGCTTTCTTT,CASSFGSRREAFF
-,TRBV9,TRBJ2-2,TRBD2,TGTGCCAGCAGCGGTAGCGGGGGAAACACCGGGGAGCTGTTTTTT,CASSGSGGNTGELFF
-,TRBV19,TRBJ2-3,TRBD2,TGTGCCAGTAGTATAGGCGGGAGCTTCGCTCCCACAGATACGCAGTATTTT,CASSIGGSFAPTDTQYF
-,TRBV19,TRBJ1-4,-,TGTGCCAGTAGTATTGGGGCAGGGAAGGGATTCCTGTTTTTT,CASSIGAGKGFLFF
-,TRBV7-2,TRBJ2-7,-,TGTGCCAGCAGCCTGGAGGGGGCTACCTACGAGCAGTACTTC,CASSLEGATYEQYF
few,TRBV5-1,TRBJ2-3,TRBD2,TGCGCCAGCAGCCCGACTAGCGGTACTCGCACAGATACGCAGTATTTT,CASSPTSGTRTDTQYF
-,TRBV4-3,TRBJ1-6,TRBD1,TGCGCCAGCAGCCAAGTGTGGACAGGCGATTCACCCCTCCACTTT,CASSQVWTGDSPLHF
few,TRBV7-2,TRBJ2-2,-,TGTGCCAGCAGCTTAGGAGTGTCCGGGGAGCTGTTTTTT,CASSLGVSGELFF
few,TRBV11-2,TRBJ1-6,TRBD1,TGTGCCAGCAGCCCGGGGACAGGAGAGATGGGTTCACCCCTCCACTTT,CASSPGTGEMGSPLHF
-,TRBV27,TRBJ2-3,-,TGTGCCAGCAGTTCCCTACCAGATACGCAGTATTTT,CASSSLPDTQYF
-,TRBV11-2,TRBJ1-2,TRBD1,TGTGCCAGCAGCTCCAACTACAGGGGGCCAACCTATGGCTACACCTTC,CASSSNYRGPTYGYTF
few,TRBV6-1,TRBJ2-3,TRBD1,TGTGCCAGCAGTGACGACAGGGGGCACACAGATACGCAGTATTTT,CASSDDRGHTDTQYF
-,TRBV5-4,TRBJ2-7,TRBD2,TGTGCCAGCAGCTCCGGACTAGCGGGGGGGAAAGGCGAGCAGTACTTC,CASSSGLAGGKGEQYF
-,TRBV18,TRBJ2-7,-,TGTGCCAGCTCACTAAATCACGAGCAGTACTTC,CASSLNHEQYF
medium-sized,TRBV4-3,TRBJ2-2,TRBD1,TGCGCCAGCAGCCAAGCGACAGGGGCGGCCGGGGAGCTGTTTTTT,CASSQATGAAGELFF
-,TRBV11-2,TRBJ2-3,TRBD2,TGTGCCAGCAGCTTAGGAGGACTAGCCCCAGATACGCAGTATTTT,CASSLGGLAPDTQYF
-,TRBV7-9,TRBJ2-3,-,TGTGCCAGCAGCTCCCAGGCGGGGCTCCTAGATACGCAGTATTTT,CASSSQAGLLDTQYF
once,TRBV7-8,TRBJ2-1,-,TGTGCCAGCAGCCCCGACTGGTCCAATGAGCAGTTCTTC,CASSPDWSNEQFF
-,TRBV29-1,TRBJ1-1,TRBD1,TGCAGCGTTGAAGGCCCCGGGACAGGGGGTGGGAACACTGAAGCTTTCTTT,CSVEGPGTGGGNTEAFF
-,TRBV5-1,TRBJ2-3,-,TGCGCCAGCAGCTTGGGAGGCTTCCCTGCCCTAGATACGCAGTATTTT,CASSLGGFPALDTQYF
-,TRBV12-5,TRBJ2-3,TRBD2,TGTGCTAGATCGGCAGCGGGGGGTCTCAGTTCAGATACGCAGTATTTT,CARSAAGGLSSDTQYF
-,TRBV6-4,TRBJ2-3,TRBD2,TGTGCCAGCAGTGACACTAGCGGGGGGGCCGATACGCAGTATTTT,CASSDTSGGADTQYF
-,TRBV10-2,TRBJ2-6,-,TGCGCCACACAAGGACTTGGGTCTGGGGCCAACGTCCTGACTTTC,CATQGLGSGANVLTF
-,TRBV2,TRBJ2-7,TRBD2,TGTGCCAGCAGTACGACTAGCGGGAGGACCTACGAGCAGTACTTC,CASSTTSGRTYEQYF
-,TRBV13,TRBJ2-2,-,TGTGCCAGCAGCGTCACAGGATTCATAGTGCCCGGGGAGCTGTTTTTT,CASSVTGFIVPGELFF
-,TRBV7-7,TRBJ2-4,-,TGTGCCAGCAGCACCGCTCCGGGTAACATTCAGTACTTC,CASSTAPGNIQYF
-,TRBV28,TRBJ2-3,-,TGTGCCAGCAGTCCCCTCATGGGAGGTTATTCTAGCACAGATACGCAGTATTTT,CASSPLMGGYSSTDTQYF
-,TRBV7-9,TRBJ1-1,-,TGTGCCAGCAGCCGGGACACTGAAGCTTTCTTT,CASSRDTEAFF
few,TRBV19,TRBJ1-3,-,TGTGCCAGTAGTCCTGAGGGCCTCGGAAACACCATATATTTT,CASSPEGLGNTIYF
-,TRBV6-6,TRBJ2-7,TRBD2,TGTGCCAGCAGTCACCTAGTAGTAGCGGGGTCCTACGAGCAGTACTTC,CASSHLVVAGSYEQYF
-,TRBV9,TRBJ2-5,-,TGTGCCAGCGGCGTAGGGGGGCGAGAGACCCAGTACTTC,CASGVGGRETQYF
-,TRBV5-1,TRBJ1-2,-,TGCGCCAGCAGCCCGAGCGGAGGAAGCTATGGCTACACCTTC,CASSPSGGSYGYTF
-,TRBV5-1,TRBJ1-6,-,TGCGCCAGCAGCTTGGGGGCAGCTTCCTATAATTCACCCCTCCACTTT,CASSLGAASYNSPLHF
-,TRBV2,TRBJ2-3,TRBD1,TGTGCCAGCAGTTCTAGTAGGACAGGGGCAGATACGCAGTATTTT,CASSSSRTGADTQYF
-,TRBV7-8,TRBJ2-6,-,TGTGCCAGCAGCATGCAGGGTGGTGCCAACGTCCTGACTTTC,CASSMQGGANVLTF
-,TRBV10-1,TRBJ2-7,TRBD1,TGCGCCAGCTCCTCTGGGGGGACAGGGGAAGTCGAGCAGTACTTC,CASSSGGTGEVEQYF
few,TRBV18,TRBJ2-7,TRBD1,TGTGCCAGCTCACCACCCGGTAGGACAGGGGGATACGAGCAGTACTTC,CASSPPGRTGGYEQYF
-,TRBV7-9,TRBJ2-3,-,TGTGCCAGCAGCTTCAACACAGATACGCAGTATTTT,CASSFNTDTQYF
-,TRBV27,TRBJ1-4,-,TGTGCCAGCAGCAGCCTGGGACTGGGGAATGAAAAACTGTTTTTT,CASSSLGLGNEKLFF
-,TRBV5-6,TRBJ1-1,-,TGTGCCAGCAGCTTGGACCGGGAAAAAGCTTTCTTT,CASSLDREKAFF
-,TRBV7-9,TRBJ2-7,-,TGTGCCAGCAGCTTAATGAGGCGGGGAGCATCCTACGAGCAGTACTTC,CASSLMRRGASYEQYF
-,TRBV2,TRBJ1-5,-,TGTGCCAGCAGCGAACAGGGTAGCAATCAGCCCCAGCATTTT,CASSEQGSNQPQHF
-,TRBV29-1,TRBJ2-5,-,TGCAGCGTTGAGGAGCCAGAGACCAGTCGGTACTTC,CSVEEPETSRYF
-,TRBV6-1,TRBJ2-1,-,TGTGCCAGCACCAGGGAAGGGACACTCTACAATGAGCAGTTCTTC,CASTREGTLYNEQFF
-,TRBV5-1,TRBJ2-2,TRBD1,TGCGCCAGCACCTTAACATCATCCGGGACAGGGTACACCGGGGAGCTGTTTTTT,CASTLTSSGTGYTGELFF
-,TRBV27,TRBJ2-7,-,TGTGCCAGCTGGGGAGCTCTTAGCTCCTACGAGCAGTACTTC,CASWGALSSYEQYF